Presented here are 30 T cell receptor beta chains from one specimen sequenced in a study of T cell repertoires in cytomegalovirus infection. TCRdb reprocessed the reads with MiXCR, giving one entry per CDR3 protein. The table includes 450,000 to 650,000 distinct CDR3 sequences, more than 25% detected once. The sequencing input was PBMCs. These receptors came from a human donor in good health (CMV status not recorded). Some clones in this sample may be carry-over from other donors' samples.

This clonotype was seen ten or more times. The CDR3 sequence is CASSSSVVSGNTIYF. The CDR3 DNA is TGTGCCAGCAGCTCGTCGGTCGTCTCTGGAAACACCATATATTTT. The chain has TRBV7-2 and TRBJ1-3, with unresolved D. V was trimmed by 4 bases and J by 0 bases, leaving 10 bases between them. Germline CDR1 is SGHTA and CDR2 is FQGNSA. The CDR3 is made up of 15 amino acids.

The J gene is TRBJ1-1, the V gene TRBV9; TRBD1 might be the D (5 bases). CDR1 is SGDLS, CDR2 YYNGEE, per germline. The CDR3 totals 15 residues. V dropped 4 bases and J dropped 1 base, with 14 bases sitting between them. CDR3 loop: CASSSAPGANTEAFF. CDR3 bases: TGTGCCAGCAGCTCGGCCCCTGGGGCGAACACTGAAGCTTTCTTT.

Only a few counts were recorded for this clonotype. This chain links TRBV7-8 with TRBJ2-2, with 10 bases that match TRBD2. Trimming cost V 10 bases and J 1 base; bases outside gene matches: 12. The germline CDR1 and CDR2 sequences are SGHVS and FQNEAQ. This CDR3 has 17 amino acids. CDR3 residues: CATPAGGPVVNTGELFF. The DNA of the CDR3 is TGTGCCACCCCAGCGGGAGGGCCTGTTGTGAACACCGGGGAGCTGTTTTTT.

The CDR3 DNA reads as TGTGCCAGCAGCTTAGAAGGGCTAGTGGGGGCCGGGGAGCTGTTTTTT. It is translated as CASSLEGLVGAGELFF. The chain is built from TRBV7-2 and TRBJ2-2; D tentatively reads TRBD1 or TRBD2 (5 bases each). V lost 1 base to trimming and J lost 6 bases, with 15 bases between them. Germline V gene sequence: CDR1 SGHTA, CDR2 FQGNSA. CDR3 length: 16 amino acids.

This clonotype has just a few counts. J is TRBJ2-5 and V is TRBV5-1, with 8 bases lining up with TRBD2. Germline V gene sequence: CDR1 SGHRS, CDR2 YFSETQ. The CDR3 sequence is 17 residues long. The V gene end was trimmed by 4 bases and the J gene end by 0 bases; junction bases not matched to a gene: 11. CDR3 loop: CASSSLFQREYQETQYF. Here the CDR3 DNA reads TGCGCCAGCAGCAGCCTTTTTCAGCGGGAGTACCAAGAGACCCAGTACTTC.

This clonotype has at least ten counts. The genes are TRBV7-2 and TRBJ2-7, with 13 bases fitting TRBD2. This CDR3 spans 16 amino acids. Germline V gene lookup returns CDR1 SGHTA and CDR2 FQGNSA. J gave up 2 bases and V 5 bases, and 6 bases lay outside the gene matches. The CDR3 nucleotides read TGTGCCAGCAGCCAACTAGCGGGAGGGGGAACCTACGAGCAGTACGTC. Protein sequence: CASSQLAGGGTYEQYV.

The J gene is TRBJ1-6, the V gene TRBV27; TRBD1 matches 8 bases. The CDR3 consists of 16 residues. With V trimmed by 3 bases and J by 8 bases, 9 bases remained unmatched. Germline-derived CDR1 and CDR2 are MNHEY and SMNVEV (reference sequence). CDR3 amino acids: CASSFGTGRSDSPLHF. The CDR3 DNA reads as TGTGCCAGCAGTTTCGGGACAGGTCGGTCGGATTCACCCCTCCACTTT.

This chain links TRBV5-4 with TRBJ2-1; 14 bases align to TRBD2. Per the germline V gene, CDR1 is SGHNT and CDR2 is YYREEE (reference sequence). The CDR3 is 17 residues long. The V segment lost 3 bases and the J segment 8 bases; nucleotides outside the gene matches: 10. The CDR3, as DNA: TGTGCCAGCAGCTCGGGGACTAGCGGGAGACAGGGAGATGAGCAGTTCTTC. Protein sequence: CASSSGTSGRQGDEQFF.

V gene TRBV2 combines with J gene TRBJ2-1; D is undetermined. Looked up from germline, CDR1 is SNHLY and CDR2 is FYNNEI. The germline V and J ends were trimmed by 3 bases and 0 bases, with 12 bases remaining between them. CDR3 size: 16 residues. CDR3: CASSDNSLSSYNEQFF. CDR3 DNA: TGTGCCAGCAGTGATAACTCACTAAGCTCCTACAATGAGCAGTTCTTC.

This clonotype was seen only a few times. V gene TRBV15 combines with J gene TRBJ1-2, with a possible D match to TRBD1 (5 bases). V lost 0 bases to trimming and J lost 1 base, with 12 bases between them. Germline loops: CDR1 LNHNV, CDR2 YYDKDF (reference sequence). The CDR3 has 16 residues. DNA for the CDR3: TGTGCCACCAGCAGAGATACGCAGGGCCTTAACTATGGCTACACCTTC. This gives the protein CATSRDTQGLNYGYTF.

The V and J genes are TRBV19 and TRBJ2-2; a weak D match, TRBD2 (6 bases). CDR1 is LNHDA and CDR2 is SQIVND in the germline V gene (reference sequence). Trimming pared 5 bases from V and 0 bases from J, leaving 7 bases between. This CDR3 region has 14 residues. CDR3 coding DNA: TGTGCCAGTAGTGGGGGGACGAACACCGGGGAGCTGTTTTTT. The encoded protein is CASSGGTNTGELFF.

To note about this clonotype: Given a much more abundant clone one base away, this may be a read error. V is TRBV7-4 and J is TRBJ2-3, with D unresolved. V lost 1 base, J lost 0 bases, and 11 bases lay in between. This CDR3 spans 16 amino acids. Germline V gene lookup returns CDR1 SGHVT and CDR2 SQSDAQ. The CDR3 here is CASSLGTSTSTDTQYF. The CDR3 DNA follows: TGTGCCAGCAGCTTAGGGACCTCTACTAGCACAGATACGCAGTATTTT.

The gene calls are TRBV20-1 and TRBJ1-1; 9 bases are shared with TRBD1. V shed 5 bases and J 11 bases; nucleotides not matched to a gene: 6. Looked up from germline, CDR1 is DFQATT and CDR2 is SNEGSKA (reference sequence). The CDR3 covers 11 residues. CDR3 protein: CSAPRTGVAFF. CDR3 DNA sequence: TGCAGTGCTCCTAGGACAGGGGTGGCTTTCTTT.

The rearrangement links TRBV20-1 to TRBJ1-1; no reliable D call. Between the trimmed V and J ends, which lost 5 bases and 4 bases, there was a span of 17 bases. Germline-derived CDR1 and CDR2 are DFQATT and SNEGSKA (reference sequence). The CDR3 length is 14 residues. This chain's CDR3 is CSARYEGSGTEAFF. CDR3 DNA: TGCAGTGCTCGTTACGAGGGCTCAGGCACTGAAGCTTTCTTT.

The gene calls are TRBV28 and TRBJ1-5, with D possibly TRBD1 on 5 matching bases. CDR1 and CDR2 (germline): MDHEN, SYDVKM. The V gene lost 7 bases and the J gene lost 5 bases, with 9 bases spanning the gap. The CDR3 covers 12 residues. The CDR3 DNA follows: TGTGCCAGCACCGGGACTTATCAGCCCCAGCATTTT. Its protein product is CASTGTYQPQHF.

This clonotype was counted a few times. V gene TRBV7-2 combines with J gene TRBJ2-5; D not resolved. With 1 base removed from V and 7 bases from J, the gap between germline ends came to 4 bases. Germline loops: CDR1 SGHTA, CDR2 FQGNSA. The CDR3 consists of 11 residues. The CDR3 nucleotides read TGTGCCAGCAGCTTAGACTTGACCCAGTACTTC. Protein sequence: CASSLDLTQYF.

The chain has TRBV18 and TRBJ2-3, with 7 nucleotides matching TRBD2. Germline assignment: CDR1 KGHSH and CDR2 LQKENI. V shed 4 bases and J 5 bases; nucleotides not matched to a gene: 12. The CDR3 covers 16 residues. The CDR3 reads CASSRLAGENGDTQYF. DNA of the CDR3: TGTGCCAGCTCACGTCTGGCGGGAGAAAATGGAGATACGCAGTATTTT.

In this sample, this clonotype turned up a few times. The J gene is TRBJ2-1, the V gene TRBV12-3 or TRBV12-4, with 12 positions matching TRBD1. This CDR3 spans 15 amino acids. V lost 6 bases, J lost 8 bases, and 8 bases stayed unmatched. CDR3 DNA: TGTGCCAGCAGGTCGTGGGACAGGGGGCTCGATGAGCAGTTCTTC. It encodes CASRSWDRGLDEQFF.

This clonotype was seen only a few times. Here the CDR3 reads CASSDRLAGVSNVLTF. In DNA, the CDR3 is TGTGCCAGCAGTGATAGACTAGCGGGGGTCTCCAACGTCCTGACTTTC. The rearrangement joins TRBV6-5 to TRBJ2-6; 12 nucleotides agree with TRBD2. This CDR3 is built from 16 residues. V shed 5 bases, J shed 8 bases, and the junction held 7 bases outside the gene matches. The germline V gene has CDR1 MNHEY and CDR2 SVGAGI.

This clonotype was seen only once. This chain joins TRBV7-6 and TRBJ2-7; tentatively, D is TRBD2 (5 bases). Trimming removed 5 bases at V and 3 bases at J, with 20 bases between. Germline CDR1 SGHVS, CDR2 FNYEAQ. CDR3 length equals 16 residues. The CDR3 sequence is CASSPLGAGTSYEQYF. CDR3 in DNA: TGTGCCAGCAGCCCCTTGGGAGCAGGCACAAGCTACGAGCAGTACTTC. Full variable domain (outside the CDR3, taken from reference TRBV7-6 and TRBJ2-7): GAGVSQSPRYKVTKRGQDVALRCDPISGHVSLYWYRQALGQGPEFLTYFNYEAQQDKSGLPNDRFSAERPEGSISTLTIQRTEQRDSAMYRCASSPLGAGTSYEQYFGPGTRLTVT.

The chain combines TRBV28 with TRBJ2-5; D assignment may be TRBD1 or TRBD2 (5 bases each). From germline, CDR1 is MDHEN and CDR2 SYDVKM. This CDR3 contains 13 residues. V was trimmed by 7 bases and J by 6 bases, leaving 15 bases between them. The CDR3 region has the DNA TGTGCCAGCACCCCCCTCCCGGGGCAGACCCAGTACTTC. It yields the protein CASTPLPGQTQYF. The full variable domain, rest sourced from reference TRBV28 and TRBJ2-5, is DVKVTQSSRYLVKRTGEKVFLECVQDMDHENMFWYRQDPGLGLRLIYFSYDVKMKEKGDIPEGYSVSREKKERFSLILESASTNQTSMYLCASTPLPGQTQYFGPGTRLLVL.

The J gene is TRBJ1-2, the V gene TRBV12-3 or TRBV12-4; TRBD1 agrees at 7 bases. The V segment lost 1 base and the J segment 8 bases; nucleotides outside the gene matches: 13. The CDR3 contains 16 residues. DNA for the CDR3: TGTGCCAGCAGTTTAGACTACGGTGGGACAGCTCTCGGCTACACCTTC. This encodes CASSLDYGGTALGYTF.

This clonotype was counted many times. The rearrangement uses TRBV7-2 and TRBJ1-2; D gene ambiguous. The CDR3 sequence is 13 residues long. Germline CDR1 and CDR2: SGHTA and FQGNSA. V was shortened by 2 bases and J by 8 bases, with 12 bases between the two germline ends. The CDR3 protein is CASSLRARGGYTF. DNA for the CDR3: TGTGCCAGCAGCTTAAGGGCACGAGGCGGCTACACCTTC.

This chain uses TRBV11-3 with TRBJ2-5; 8 nucleotides match TRBD2. This CDR3 comprises 16 residues. Per the germline V gene, CDR1 is SGHNT and CDR2 is YENEEA. The J segment lost 5 bases and the V segment lost 5 bases, leaving 13 bases of the junction unmatched. For the CDR3, the DNA is TGTGCCAGCAGCCCGGGGGGGGGGGAGATGGGTGAGACCCAGTACTTC. It codes for CASSPGGGEMGETQYF.

The chain employs TRBV20-1 and TRBJ2-1; maybe TRBD2 (6 bases). CDR3 size: 14 residues. V was pared by 2 bases and J by 9 bases, with 17 bases between. CDR1 is DFQATT and CDR2 is SNEGSKA in the germline V gene (reference sequence). CDR3 region: CSARRLGLASEQFF. CDR3 DNA: TGCAGTGCTAGAAGGTTGGGACTCGCCAGTGAGCAGTTCTTC.

The chain has TRBV6-2 or TRBV6-3 and TRBJ1-4, with D possibly TRBD1 on 6 matching bases. The germline CDR1 and CDR2 sequences are MNHEY and SVGEGT. Trimming stripped 10 bases from V and 3 bases from J, with 12 bases between. This CDR3 comprises 13 residues. The DNA of the CDR3 is TGTGCCACTAAGGACAGCTCTAATGAAAAACTGTTTTTT. It specifies CATKDSSNEKLFF.

This clonotype turned up a few times. The V gene is TRBV27, the J gene TRBJ2-5; 8 positions agree with TRBD2. The germline gives CDR1 MNHEY, CDR2 SMNVEV (reference sequence). Germline trimming cut 2 bases from V and 5 bases from J; bases unmatched to any gene: 4. The CDR3 runs 14 residues. This CDR3 reads CASSLLAGSETQYF. The CDR3 DNA is TGTGCCAGCAGTTTACTAGCGGGTTCTGAGACCCAGTACTTC.

The table lists this clonotype with many counts. This CDR3 is CASSRLAGGPDEQFF. CDR3 coding DNA: TGTGCCAGCAGCCGTCTAGCGGGAGGGCCGGATGAGCAGTTCTTC. The chain combines TRBV7-2 with TRBJ2-1; 12 bases line up with TRBD2. CDR1 and CDR2 from the germline V gene are SGHTA and FQGNSA. CDR3 length: 15 amino acids. With V trimmed by 5 bases and J by 8 bases, 7 bases remained unmatched.

This clonotype was counted only a few times. The chain employs TRBV12-3 or TRBV12-4 and TRBJ2-3; 11 bases map to TRBD2. The CDR3 has 17 residues. V was pared by 6 bases and J by 5 bases, with 13 bases of the junction left unmatched. Written as DNA, the CDR3 is TGTGCCAGCAGCCGATTCGCTAGCGGGAGGTGGGGAGATACGCAGTATTTT. Protein: CASSRFASGRWGDTQYF.

Only a few counts were recorded for this clonotype. The DNA of the CDR3 is TGTGCCACAGCCAGGACAGGGGCAGTCTACGAGCAGTACTTC. Amino acids: CATARTGAVYEQYF. The chain joins TRBV5-5 to TRBJ2-7; 9 bases line up with TRBD1. CDR3 length equals 14 residues. The V gene's germline CDR1 is SGHKS and CDR2 YYEKEE (reference sequence). Losses at the gene ends were 9 bases for V and 3 bases for J; bases not matched to a gene: 10.